This T cell receptor beta chain came from a study of identical twins. In its sample, this clonotype was seen a few times. Its specificity is not known. Trimming took off 0 bases at V and 7 bases at J, with 8 bases between the two ends. The CDR3 extends over 13 amino acids. The germline gives CDR1 SGHAT, CDR2 FQNNGV. General study points: Carriage of fewer insertions was seen in abundant cord blood beta clonotypes, whereas memory repertoires showed none. Alpha sequences out of frame and shared by twins had excess low generation probability. Models came in too low on out-of-frame TCR alpha sharing in monozygotic twins.

TCRdb called the 5' RACE reads again in MiXCR, with one record for every CDR3 protein. The sample records under 1 million distinct CDR3 sequences, about 12% being singletons. The sample also formed part of further work on yellow fever vaccine responses in identical twins.

Sequencing was done on a sample of PBMCs. This clonotype originated in a woman aged 18-35 years in good health. The gene calls are TRBV11-2 and TRBJ2-3; D may match TRBD1 or TRBD2 (5 bases each). The CDR3 nucleotides are TGTGCCAGCAGCTTAGATGGGGGATATACGCAGTATTTT. Its translation is CASSLDGGYTQYF.